The sequence of this T cell receptor (beta chain) was determined in a study of blood T cells in healthy people across ages. Only one count was recorded for this clonotype. With a J-beta primer mix and a sample-barcoded 5' primer, a second PCR ran about 7 to 11 cycles. TCRdb ran MiXCR on the 5' RACE reads and lists one entry per CDR3 protein. Of approximately 790,000 distinct CDR3 sequences listed, less than 80% are singletons. The CDR3 totals 11 residues. V lost 6 bases and J 6 bases, leaving 8 bases between the germline ends. Germline V gives CDR1 SQVTM, CDR2 ANQGSEA. The sequence came from a man aged 25 to 45 in good health. This sequence joins TRBV29-1 and TRBJ2-2; possibly TRBD2 for D (5 bases). The specimen sequenced was blood. The DNA of the CDR3 is TGCAGCGTCGGACTTTCCGGGGAGCTGTTTTTT. It specifies CSVGLSGELFF.